Listed here are 23 T cell receptor beta chains from one sample, sequenced in a study of shared clonotypes between healthy human individuals. The data were produced by immunoSEQ multiplex PCR, yet TCRdb's version contains in-frame clones alone and is incomplete. The sample includes about 1,800,000 clones, about 95% of them seen just once. Terminally differentiated effector memory CD45RA+ cells were left out of the naive CD8 fraction, which was CD45RO-negative and positively selected for CCR7. The sample was naive CD8+ T cells sorted from blood. These receptor sequences come from a man aged 18 to 29 in good health.

The chain joins TRBV4-3 to TRBJ2-7; perhaps TRBD2 as D (5 bases). V shed 0 bases and J shed 0 bases, with 15 bases lying between them. The germline V gene encodes CDR1 LGHNA and CDR2 YSLEER. CDR3 length: 17 residues. CDR3 region: CASSQDLRTGSSYEQYF. As DNA, the CDR3 is TGCGCCAGCAGCCAAGACTTGCGGACGGGGAGCTCCTACGAGCAGTACTTC.

This clone came up once. Other DNA sequences in this sample translate to the same CDR3. The CDR3 is CASSESGEQYF. The CDR3 nucleotides read TGCGCCAGCAGTGAGTCGGGTGAGCAGTACTTC. J is TRBJ2-7 and V is TRBV10-2; unclear D gene. Trimming took off 0 bases at V and 7 bases at J, with 4 bases between the two ends. The germline gives CDR1 WSHSY, CDR2 SAAADI. CDR3 length: 11 residues.

This sequence joins TRBV7-3 and TRBJ2-2, with D maybe TRBD2 (6 bases). This CDR3 spans 14 amino acids. Trimming stripped 0 bases from V and 9 bases from J, with 11 bases between. From germline, CDR1 is SGHTA and CDR2 FQGTGA. The CDR3 loop is CASSLTGGPRELFF. Written as DNA, the CDR3 is TGTGCCAGCAGCTTAACGGGGGGTCCAAGGGAGCTGTTTTTT.

The chain carries TRBV4-2 and TRBJ2-7; D is perhaps TRBD1 or TRBD2 (5 bases each). CDR3 length: 15 residues. CDR1 and CDR2 from the germline V gene are LGHNA and YNFKEQ. Trimming stripped 1 base from V and 0 bases from J, with 10 bases between. As DNA, the CDR3 is TGTGCCAGCAGCCAAGTTGGGGACCCCTCCTACGAGCAGTACTTC. It translates to CASSQVGDPSYEQYF.

The rearrangement joins TRBV7-3 to TRBJ1-5; no definite D call. Trimming removed 10 bases at V and 8 bases at J, with 9 bases between. This CDR3 is 10 amino acids long. In germline, CDR1 is SGHTA, CDR2 FQGTGA. CDR3 DNA sequence: TGTGCCATCACCGAGAAGCCCCAGCATTTT. It yields the protein CAITEKPQHF.

Only one count was recorded for this clone. The chain is built from TRBV4-2 and TRBJ2-3; 10 positions agree with TRBD1. This CDR3 has 17 amino acids. The germline V gene has CDR1 LGHNA and CDR2 YNFKEQ. V gave up 5 bases and J gave up 4 bases; unmatched junction bases: 12. The CDR3 here is CASSSPGDRGLADTQYF. The CDR3 DNA reads as TGTGCCAGCAGCTCGCCCGGGGACAGGGGACTCGCAGATACGCAGTATTTT.

CDR3: CASSVWEPPGNEQFF. The CDR3 DNA reads as TGTGCCAGCAGCGTCTGGGAGCCCCCAGGCAATGAGCAGTTCTTC. The V and J genes are TRBV9 and TRBJ2-1; a weak D match, TRBD2 (5 bases). V was cut by 2 bases and J by 6 bases, with 15 bases left in between. This CDR3 comprises 15 residues. Germline V lookup: CDR1 SGDLS, CDR2 YYNGEE. Full variable domain (rest looked up from reference TRBV9 and TRBJ2-1): DSGVTQTPKHLITATGQRVTLRCSPRSGDLSVYWYQQSLDQGLQFLIQYYNGEERAKGNILERFSAQQFPDLHSELNLSSLELGDSALYFCASSVWEPPGNEQFFGPGTRLTVL.

This clone was detected only once. V gene TRBV19 combines with J gene TRBJ2-1, with TRBD2 matching 9 bases. This CDR3 spans 15 amino acids. Germline V gene sequence: CDR1 LNHDA, CDR2 SQIVND (reference sequence). Trimming took 3 bases from V and 7 from J; bases not matched to a gene: 7. DNA for the CDR3: TGTGCCAGTAGTATCCAGCGGGGGGCTTTTAATGAGCAGTTCTTC. This codes for CASSIQRGAFNEQFF.

This chain links TRBV11-2 with TRBJ2-2; D may match TRBD1 or TRBD2 (5 bases each). V lost 2 bases and J 4 bases, leaving 11 bases between the germline ends. The CDR3 spans 15 residues. Germline V gene lookup returns CDR1 SGHAT and CDR2 FQNNGV. The CDR3 protein is CASSLTPGPTGELFF. The CDR3 DNA reads as TGTGCCAGCAGCTTAACGCCGGGGCCCACCGGGGAGCTGTTTTTT.

The count of this clone is one. This rearrangement joins TRBV15 to TRBJ2-7; 10 bases line up with TRBD2. J was trimmed by 1 base and V by 5 bases; bases with no gene match: 5. Germline CDR1 LNHNV, CDR2 YYDKDF (reference sequence). CDR3 size: 15 residues. The CDR3: CATSGWTSGSYEQYF. CDR3 nucleotide sequence: TGTGCCACCAGCGGATGGACTAGCGGTTCCTACGAGCAGTACTTC. Together with reference TRBV15 and TRBJ2-7, the CDR3 gives the full variable domain: DAMVIQNPRYQVTQFGKPVTLSCSQTLNHNVMYWYQQKSSQAPKLLFHYYDKDFNNEADTPDNFQSRRPNTSFCFLDIRSPGLGDTAMYLCATSGWTSGSYEQYFGPGTRLTVT.

The J gene is TRBJ2-7, the V gene TRBV13; D tentatively fits TRBD1 or TRBD2 (6 bases each). From germline, CDR1 is PRHDT and CDR2 FYEKMQ (reference sequence). The CDR3 runs 17 residues. Trimming took 2 bases from V and 2 from J, leaving 19 bases between them. CDR3 in DNA: TGTGCCAGCAGCTTATCATTGGGGCGGGACATAGCCTACGAGCAGTACTTC. Translated, it gives CASSLSLGRDIAYEQYF.

This chain connects TRBV25-1 to TRBJ2-7; D could derive from TRBD1 or TRBD2 (5 bases each). The V end lost 3 bases, the J end lost 2 bases, and 14 bases lay between the germline ends. The CDR3 loop spans 15 amino acids. Germline V gene sequence: CDR1 MGHDK, CDR2 SYGVNS. The CDR3 DNA is TGTGCCAGCAGTGACTTGGCAGGGACCACCTACGAGCAGTACTTC. This encodes CASSDLAGTTYEQYF.

Turning to this clone: The sample carries other DNA sequences with the same CDR3. The J gene is TRBJ2-7, the V gene TRBV29-1; D unresolved. Trimming shortened V by 1 base and J by 2 bases, and 9 bases separated the two germline ends. The CDR3 runs to 13 residues. Germline V gives CDR1 SQVTM, CDR2 ANQGSEA. CDR3 in amino acids: CSVEGGTTYEQYF. CDR3 in DNA: TGCAGCGTTGAAGGCGGAACCACCTACGAGCAGTACTTC.

The rearrangement uses TRBV9 and TRBJ2-1; tentatively, D is TRBD1 (5 bases). The CDR3 length is 14 residues. Germline CDR1 and CDR2: SGDLS and YYNGEE. The ends were cut back, 0 bases at V and 3 bases at J, with 7 bases in the middle. Here the CDR3 reads CASSVEDNYNEQFF. The CDR3 nucleotides read TGTGCCAGCAGCGTAGAGGACAACTACAATGAGCAGTTCTTC.

The chain joins TRBV4-3 to TRBJ2-1; no clear D gene. CDR1 is LGHNA, CDR2 YSLEER, per germline. The length of the CDR3 is 16 residues. The V end lost 0 bases, the J end lost 5 bases, and 14 bases lay between the germline ends. The CDR3 is CASSQDRGELDNEQFF. In DNA form, the CDR3 reads TGCGCCAGCAGCCAAGATCGAGGCGAGTTGGACAATGAGCAGTTCTTC.

The sample holds one count of this clone. The chain carries TRBV7-2 and TRBJ2-7; 8 nucleotides agree with TRBD1. Trimming took 8 bases from V and 3 from J; bases not matched to a gene: 12. CDR1 is SGHTA and CDR2 is FQGNSA in the germline V gene. CDR3 length: 15 amino acids. CDR3 coding DNA: TGTGCCAGCGGGGCCACAGGGGGAGTGAACTACGAGCAGTACTTC. It specifies CASGATGGVNYEQYF.

The chain links TRBV13 to TRBJ2-7; 8 bases map to TRBD1. This CDR3 region has 13 residues. V was clipped by 3 bases and J by 6 bases; unmatched bases: 4. The germline V gene encodes CDR1 PRHDT and CDR2 FYEKMQ (reference sequence). CDR3 bases: TGTGCCAGCAGCTTTGGACAGGGAAGCGAGCAGTACTTC. Protein: CASSFGQGSEQYF.

This clone was observed a single time. The V and J genes are TRBV5-1 and TRBJ1-1, with 8 bases that match TRBD1. Germline loops: CDR1 SGHRS, CDR2 YFSETQ. The CDR3 has 14 residues. After removal of 2 bases from V and 6 bases from J, the junction contained 6 bases not matched to a gene. The CDR3 nucleotides read TGCGCCAGCAGCTTAGCGACAGGGGACGCTGAAGCTTTCTTT. The encoded protein is CASSLATGDAEAFF.

The chain links TRBV6-5 to TRBJ1-4; 8 positions agree with TRBD1. Germline V gene data show CDR1 as MNHEY and CDR2 as SVGAGI. The CDR3 is 14 residues long. The ends lost 5 bases at V and 8 bases at J; junction bases unmatched: 7. CDR3 nucleotide sequence: TGTGCCAGCAGTCCAGACAGGGGATCCGAAAAACTGTTTTTT. Its protein is CASSPDRGSEKLFF.

This clone was counted a single time. The rearrangement joins TRBV12-2 to TRBJ2-6; TRBD1 is the table's D call, not checked against the DNA. TRBV12-2 is a known pseudogene. The CDR3 has 19 residues. Written as DNA, the CDR3 is TGTGCAAGTCGCTTGCCCGACAGGCCGTCGGACTCTGGGGCCAACGTCCTGACTTTC. Its protein product is CASRLPDRPSDSGANVLTF.

The chain is built from TRBV6-5 and TRBJ1-5; a weak D match, TRBD1 (6 bases). Trimming took 6 bases from V and 4 from J, leaving 13 bases between them. Germline loops: CDR1 MNHEY, CDR2 SVGAGI. CDR3 length equals 14 residues. The DNA for the CDR3 is TGTGCCAGCAGCCAGGACAGAATTAATCAGCCCCAGCATTTT. It translates to CASSQDRINQPQHF.

This clone was seen once. Relative to the germline gene, one junction end is altered; a read error may explain this. The V gene is TRBV6-5, the J gene TRBJ2-3, with 8 nucleotides matching TRBD2. The CDR3 sequence is 16 residues long. CDR1 MNHEY and CDR2 SVGAGI come from the germline V gene. The CDR3 bases are TGTGCCAGCAGCTACTCAGCGGGAGATGGGACAGATACGCAGTATTTT. Translating it yields CASSYSAGDGTDTQYF.

This clone was found once. The chain links TRBV14 to TRBJ2-7; D remains ambiguous. The V gene's germline CDR1 is SGHDN and CDR2 FVKESK. V gave up 6 bases and J gave up 0 bases, with 6 bases separating them. The CDR3 is made up of 12 amino acids. The CDR3 DNA is TGTGCCAGCAGGGGAAGCTCCTACGAGCAGTACTTC. This codes for CASRGSSYEQYF.